The clone carrying this T cell receptor (beta chain) was counted only a few times. Antigen: not known. This record comes from a study of response to subunit inactivated influenza vaccine. Study-level points and caveats: Each seasonal influenza vaccination recruits few new T cells, the authors suggested.

With 4 bases removed from V and 4 bases from J, the gap between germline ends came to 8 bases. The CDR3 spans 13 residues. From germline, CDR1 is ENHRY and CDR2 SYGVKD. TCRdb re-derived calls from the RT-PCR reads in MiXCR, one entry per CDR3 protein. Counted here are hundreds of thousands of distinct CDR3 sequences, approximately 17% occurring once; the ten biggest clones make up about a tenth. The J gene is TRBJ1-5, the V gene TRBV10-3, with unresolved D. The receptor comes from a man over 45 who received an inactivated influenza vaccine. The input for sequencing was PBMCs from blood, taken around 5 days after vaccination. In nucleotides, the CDR3 is TGTGCCATCAGTGCAAGGGTTAATCAGCCCCAGCATTTT. It translates to CAISARVNQPQHF.